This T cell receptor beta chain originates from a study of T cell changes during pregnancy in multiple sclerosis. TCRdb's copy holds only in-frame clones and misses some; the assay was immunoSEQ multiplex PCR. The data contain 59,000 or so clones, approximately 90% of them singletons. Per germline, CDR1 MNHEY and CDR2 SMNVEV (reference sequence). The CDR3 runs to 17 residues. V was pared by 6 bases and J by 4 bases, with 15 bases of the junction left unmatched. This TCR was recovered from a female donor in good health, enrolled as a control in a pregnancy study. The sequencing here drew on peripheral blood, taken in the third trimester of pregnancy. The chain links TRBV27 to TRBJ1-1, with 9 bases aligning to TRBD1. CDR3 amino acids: CASSPDRGPTLGTEAFF. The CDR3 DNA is TGTGCCAGCAGCCCGGACAGGGGCCCAACACTTGGCACTGAAGCTTTCTTT.